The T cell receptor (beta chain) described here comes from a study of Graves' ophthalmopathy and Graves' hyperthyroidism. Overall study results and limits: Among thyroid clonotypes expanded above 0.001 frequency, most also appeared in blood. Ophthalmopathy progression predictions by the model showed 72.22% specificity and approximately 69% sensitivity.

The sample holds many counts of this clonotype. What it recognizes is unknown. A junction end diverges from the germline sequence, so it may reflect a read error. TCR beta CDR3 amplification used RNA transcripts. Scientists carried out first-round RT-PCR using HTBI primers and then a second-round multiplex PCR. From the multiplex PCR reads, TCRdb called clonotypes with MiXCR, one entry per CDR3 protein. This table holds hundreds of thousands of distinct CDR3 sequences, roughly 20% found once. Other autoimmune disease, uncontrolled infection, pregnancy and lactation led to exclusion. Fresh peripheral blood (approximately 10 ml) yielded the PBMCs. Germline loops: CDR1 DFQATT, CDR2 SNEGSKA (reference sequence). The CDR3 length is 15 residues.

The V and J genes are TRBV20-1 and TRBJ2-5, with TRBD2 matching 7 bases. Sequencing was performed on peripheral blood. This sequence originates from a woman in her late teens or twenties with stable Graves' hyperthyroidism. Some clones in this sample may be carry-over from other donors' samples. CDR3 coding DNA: TGCAGTGCTCCACTTGTCGGGACTACCCAAGGGACCCAGTACTTC. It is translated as CSAPLVGTTQGTQYF.